This T cell receptor (beta chain) was found in a study of T-cell reconstitution after alpha-beta-depleted transplantation in children. This clonotype has just a few counts. Unique molecular identifiers were built into the TCRbeta library. TCRdb used MiXCR to reprocess the PCR reads, holding one entry per CDR3 protein. The data contain 70,000 to 95,000 distinct CDR3 sequences, more than 9% of them singletons. CDR1 and CDR2 from the germline V gene are SGHVS and FNYEAQ. Trimming pared 5 bases from V and 6 bases from J, leaving 18 bases between. The CDR3 has 15 amino acids. The starting material was PBMCs from the stem cell graft donor, obtained from the stem cell graft. The TCR originated in a human donor who donated a stem cell graft to a child with inherited bone marrow failure. The chain joins TRBV7-6 to TRBJ2-3; TRBD2 is a possible D gene (5 bases). In nucleotides, the CDR3 is TGTGCCAGCAGCACCTTCCAGACGAGGGCGGATACGCAGTATTTT. This gives the protein CASSTFQTRADTQYF. The full variable domain, its missing parts supplied by reference TRBV7-6 and TRBJ2-3, is GAGVSQSPRYKVTKRGQDVALRCDPISGHVSLYWYRQALGQGPEFLTYFNYEAQQDKSGLPNDRFSAERPEGSISTLTIQRTEQRDSAMYRCASSTFQTRADTQYFGPGTRLTVL.